This TCR beta chain emerged from a study of blood T cell repertoires in COVID-19 (dated by TCRdb to the early 2020s). Study-wide context: Samples from collaborators originated in the United States, Italy and Spain and spanned both the acute and convalescent phases of COVID-19. The prospective study material was composed of cDNA or gDNA derived from T cells, B-cell-depleted T cells, or PBMCs. The dataset comprised deeply sampled blood TCRbeta repertoires from subjects exposed to, actively infected with, or recovered from COVID-19. The repertoires were released in a freely available public database intended as a resource for research on the immune response to SARS-CoV-2. Samples came from the ongoing ImmuneRACE study (first 160 participants) plus 1,254 subjects from 6 global collaborators. A de-identified subject ID, COVID-19 status, age in years and sex were almost always included in the sample metadata. Where HLA class I and class II types were available, the types were taken from metadata supplied by the sample provider, not from assay-based typing. Paper-wide results and their limitations: The quantity of clinical and demographic metadata differed by source and by participant and was supplied without curation.

Whole blood was collected in K2EDTA tubes by collaborating institutions according to the institutions' own protocols. Collaborator samples were shipped for TCRbeta analysis as frozen whole blood, isolated PBMCs, or DNA extracted from either sample type. TCRbeta CDR3 regions were amplified from genomic DNA using the immunoSEQ Assay, a bias-controlled multiplex PCR. The authors' pipeline ran thus. The number of nucleated cells in each sample was estimated by amplification of reference gene primers within the assay. To quantify the absolute abundance of each unique TCRbeta CDR3 rearrangement, sequence reads were collapsed and filtered. For each sample, productive Simpson clonality was calculated by taking the square root of Simpson's diversity index across productive rearrangements. TCRdb's version of the immuneACCESS table is confined to in-frame rearrangements and falls short of the full clone set. An unresolved V gene accounts for under half of the shortfall where checked; the remainder is of unknown origin. The V and J calls and clone size were taken over from that table, and D and trimming were inferred from the DNA. Counted in this sample were around 150,000 clones; about 80% of them appeared once. The top ten clones comprise approximately 8% of the sample.

V drops 4 bases and J drops 3 bases, leaving 19 bases in between. CDR1 is given as SGDLS and CDR2 as YYNGEE, both from the germline V gene. The CDR3 contains 16 residues, cysteine and phenylalanine counted. The CDR3 DNA has 48 bases and is translated from base 1. In regard to this clone: There is no known antigen for this receptor. No base qualities exist here, and no much larger clone lies one base off it.

The TCR was taken from a man aged 60 to 75 with acute or convalescent COVID-19. The V gene is TRBV9 and the J gene is TRBJ1-1; matching of 5 bases hints at TRBD1 as the D gene. Input material: peripheral blood. The CDR3 region reads CASSLTGGGDDTEAFF. The DNA sequence follows: TGTGCCAGCAGCCTTACAGGCGGGGGGGACGACACTGAAGCTTTCTTT.